A single sample is the source of the 3 T cell receptor beta chains below, sequenced in a study of CD8 T cells in ankylosing spondylitis. Study-wide points: It appeared that ankylosing spondylitis blood was characterized by a TCR beta motif of under ten highly homologous variants.

Each CDR3 protein gets one entry after TCRdb re-called the 5' RACE reads with MiXCR. The table lists 500,000 to 550,000 distinct CDR3 sequences, about an eighth of them singletons. For these TCRs, the target antigens are not known. The sample consisted of blood, either unsorted or a sorted T cell fraction (not recorded which). Source of these receptors: a male donor with ankylosing spondylitis.

This clonotype has just a few counts. V is TRBV7-2 and J is TRBJ2-1, with D perhaps TRBD2 (6 bases). The germline V gene encodes CDR1 SGHTA and CDR2 FQGNSA. V was trimmed by 0 bases and J by 5 bases, leaving 17 bases between them. The CDR3 is 17 residues long. CDR3 sequence: CASSLAQLALTHNEQFF. CDR3 in DNA: TGTGCCAGCAGCTTAGCGCAGCTAGCGCTTACTCACAATGAGCAGTTCTTC.

The J gene is TRBJ2-5, the V gene TRBV5-1; D is possibly TRBD1 (6 bases). The CDR3 runs to 15 residues. Germline lookup yields CDR1 SGHRS and CDR2 YFSETQ. V was clipped by 4 bases and J by 4 bases, with 17 bases between them. CDR3 sequence: CASSLNTGRGETQYF. The DNA of the CDR3 is TGCGCCAGCAGCCTAAACACAGGGCGCGGAGAGACCCAGTACTTC.

This clonotype has a handful of counts. The gene calls are TRBV7-2 and TRBJ1-4, with D perhaps TRBD1 (5 bases). V lost 8 bases, J lost 8 bases, and 15 bases lay in between. CDR3 length: 13 residues. CDR1 and CDR2 (germline): SGHTA, FQGNSA. CDR3 protein: CASSSGDSEKLFF. CDR3 nucleotide sequence: TGTGCCAGCTCCTCGGGGGATAGCGAAAAACTGTTTTTT. Drawing the rest from reference TRBV7-2 and TRBJ1-4, the complete variable domain is GAGVSQSPSNKVTEKGKDVELRCDPISGHTALYWYRQSLGQGLEFLIYFQGNSAPDKSGLPSDRFSAERTGGSVSTLTIQRTQQEDSAVYLCASSSGDSEKLFFGSGTQLSVL.